Shown below are 3 T cell receptor beta chains from a single sample sequenced in a study of cytomegalovirus exposure and HLA in healthy donors (dated by TCRdb to the late 2010s). Library creation used the immunoSEQ multiplex PCR assay. For the multiplex PCR, a mixture combining 60 forward primers for TCR Vbeta segments and 13 reverse primers for TCR Jbeta segments was used. Imported from immuneACCESS, the table was reduced by TCRdb to in-frame sequences with V and J called. These copies leave out some clones; in studies compared against another copy, an unresolved V gene accounts for under half, and the cause of the remainder is not known. Per the sample table, the count is about 200,000 clones. Roughly 1.2% of the sample is taken by the ten largest. Sequencing was performed on PBMCs. The receptors originated from a girl aged 2 to 10 in good health and CMV-seropositive.

A remark on this clone: The junction departs from germline at one end; a sequencing error may be responsible. The chain carries TRBV6-5 and TRBJ2-1; D gene uncertain. This CDR3 spans 13 amino acids. Germline V lookup: CDR1 MNHEY, CDR2 SVGAGI. CDR3 sequence reads: CASSYSKYTEQFF. The CDR3 nucleotides read TGTGCCAGCAGTTACTCGAAGTACACTGAGCAGTTCTTC.

This rearrangement joins TRBV6-1 to TRBJ2-5, with 7 bases lining up with TRBD2. V trimming: 5 bases; J trimming: 4 bases; junction bases outside the gene matches: 7. Germline loops: CDR1 MNHNS, CDR2 SASEGT. This CDR3 is 14 amino acids long. CDR3 sequence: CASSKPGLTETQYF. CDR3 coding DNA: TGTGCCAGCAGTAAACCGGGACTAACAGAGACCCAGTACTTC.

This chain links TRBV27 with TRBJ2-2; a possible D gene is TRBD2 (7 bases). Germline loops: CDR1 MNHEY, CDR2 SMNVEV (reference sequence). Trimming stripped 8 bases from V and 4 bases from J, with 20 bases between. The length of the CDR3 is 16 residues. The CDR3 DNA reads TGTGCCAGCGGCCGCCGGGGGGCTATGAGCACCGGGGAGCTGTTTTTT. This codes for CASGRRGAMSTGELFF.